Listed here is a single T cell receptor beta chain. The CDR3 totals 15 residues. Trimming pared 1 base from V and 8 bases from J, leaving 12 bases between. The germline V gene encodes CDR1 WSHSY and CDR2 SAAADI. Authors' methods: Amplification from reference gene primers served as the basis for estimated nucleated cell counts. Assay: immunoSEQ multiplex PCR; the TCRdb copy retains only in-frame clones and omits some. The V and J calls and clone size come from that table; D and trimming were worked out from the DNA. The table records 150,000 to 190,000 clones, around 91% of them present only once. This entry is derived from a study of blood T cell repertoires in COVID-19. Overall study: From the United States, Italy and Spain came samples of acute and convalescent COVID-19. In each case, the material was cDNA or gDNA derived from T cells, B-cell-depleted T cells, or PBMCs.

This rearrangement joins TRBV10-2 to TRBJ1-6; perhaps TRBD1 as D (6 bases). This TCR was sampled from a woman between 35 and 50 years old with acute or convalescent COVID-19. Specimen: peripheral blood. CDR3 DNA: TGCGCCAGCAGTGAGTGGGGGGGCGAGGATTCACCCCTCCACTTT. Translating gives CASSEWGGEDSPLHF.